This T cell receptor (beta chain) was captured in a study of T cells in Graves' hyperthyroidism and ophthalmopathy. This clonotype came up many times. From RNA transcripts, TCR beta CDR3 regions were amplified. The HTBI primer set served for first-round RT-PCR of the TCR CDR3. TCRdb processed the multiplex PCR reads anew with MiXCR; each CDR3 protein has one entry. The sample consists of 700,000 or so distinct CDR3 sequences, around 17% of them appearing once. The specimen sequenced was blood. The sequence was collected from a man aged 18 to 29 with Graves' hyperthyroidism.

In DNA, the CDR3 is TGTGCCAGCAGTTACAACTCAGCGGGAACTGAAGCTTTCTTT. Amino acid sequence: CASSYNSAGTEAFF. The chain recombines TRBV6-5 with TRBJ1-1, with no clear D. Germline lookup yields CDR1 MNHEY and CDR2 SVGAGI. This CDR3 is 14 amino acids long. V was clipped by 2 bases and J by 5 bases, with 12 bases between them.